The present T cell receptor beta chain was sequenced within a study of identifying expanded T cells in peripheral blood. No infections or other immune events were documented during collection. The protocol was immunoSEQ multiplex PCR, while the TCRdb copy is restricted to in-frame clones and leaves out a portion. This table holds approximately 58,000 clones, approximately 89% found once. Losses at the gene ends were 0 bases for V and 10 bases for J; bases not matched to a gene: 7. CDR3 length: 14 residues. The V gene's germline CDR1 is LNHNV and CDR2 YYDKDF (reference sequence). Material: blood. The receptor was isolated from a person aged 18 to 75 in good health. The chain links TRBV15 to TRBJ2-3, with 7 bases aligning to TRBD2. The CDR3 nucleotides read TGTGCCACCAGCAGAGAGGGCGGGAGTGGGGCGCAGTATTTT. This encodes CATSREGGSGAQYF.